This T cell receptor (beta chain) is drawn from a study of Ad26.COV2.S vaccination and SARS-CoV-2 variants (dated by TCRdb to the early 2020s). As for the study more broadly: Vaccine-arm donors were drawn from COV1001, a multicentre, randomized, double-blind, placebo-controlled phase I-IIa trial of Ad26.COV2.S in healthy adults. Ad26.COV2.S was given intramuscularly at 5x10^10 or 1x10^11 viral particles, as a single shot or as two shots 56 days apart. TCRbeta repertoire sequencing served as the tool for gauging how specific and how broad the SARS-CoV-2-reactive T cell receptors were following Ad26.COV2.S vaccination. A total of around 32 samples were included in the TCR-sequenced set, comprising around 19 Ad26.COV2.S vaccine recipients, 5 placebo recipients and 8 SARS-CoV-2 convalescent individuals. Participants in the trial were split at random into five groups of five each, receiving low-dose or high-dose Ad26.COV2.S once or twice, or else placebo on both occasions. Investigators remained blinded to trial group allocation during experiments and outcome assessment. Results and caveats for the whole study, not just this receptor: The study lacked the statistical power to compare responses across vaccine doses or regimens. Ad26.COV2.S recipients had higher spike-specific TCR breadth than placebo recipients (P = 0.0014). The authors noted that total T cell responses may have been underestimated by the TCR breadth and depth analyses. Substantial breadth of spike-specific CD8+ and CD4+ T cell responses was reported after vaccination. Non-spike TCR breadth was comparable between vaccine and placebo recipients, consistent with the vaccine containing only spike.

Via the germline V gene (reference sequence), CDR1 is LNHDA and CDR2 SQIVND. Germline trimming: 3 bases from V, 4 bases from J; junction bases outside gene matches: 2. The CDR3, cysteine through phenylalanine, is 14 amino acids long. The sequence is cut down to CDR3 DNA, 42 bases in frame from base 1. Remarks on this clone: Its antigen remains undetermined. Base qualities are not at hand, and no much larger clone is one base apart.

The immunoSEQ Assay was used to sequence TCRbeta CDR3 regions. After extraction, genomic DNA underwent amplification by bias-controlled multiplex PCR, followed by high-throughput sequencing. The study's own analysis went as follows. To quantify the absolute abundance of each unique TCRbeta CDR3 region, sequences were collapsed and filtered. T cell fraction was estimated by normalization of TCRbeta template counts to usable DNA, with usable DNA being measured through amplification of reference genes present in all nucleated cells. Repertoire TCRs were annotated as SARS-CoV-2-specific by exact matching of V gene, CDR3 amino acid sequence and J gene to a known reactive TCR set. The reference SARS-CoV-2 TCR set was obtained from MIRA and was filtered for enrichment in COVID-19-positive ImmuneCODE repertoires, whereby public or cross-reactive TCRs were removed. Using the MIRA antigens, annotated TCRs were further analysed by specific ORF or by position within an ORF. Depth was the summed frequency of annotated unique rearrangements, while breadth was defined as annotated unique rearrangements over total unique productive rearrangements. Group comparisons of TCR breadth used two-sided Wilcoxon rank-sum tests. This is the immuneACCESS table as TCRdb keeps it, with only in-frame sequences that have V and J called. A part of the clones is gone; compared with another copy, unresolved V genes explain less than half, and the rest is unexplained. D and trimming come from the DNA, and the V and J calls and clone size come from that table. This sample has around 400,000 clones in its table, and 80% to 90% of those were observed once. The top ten constitute around 7.4% of the sample.

The sample's treatment or condition label, decoded: about 20 received Ad26.COV2.S at low or high dose, single or two shots; several received placebo; per-sample allocation not given. For vaccine and placebo recipients, the sequenced repertoires came from samples collected on day 63 after the first injection. Cohort 1b enrolled fewer than 30 adults aged 18-55 years at a single site in Boston, USA, between 29 July and 7 August 2020. As a vaccine, Ad26.COV2.S was a replication-incompetent adenovirus type 26 vector that expressed a prefusion-stabilized SARS-CoV-2 spike protein derived from the original Wuhan strain.

The specimen comprised peripheral blood, sampled in a trial of Ad26.COV2.S vaccine versus placebo. The TCR comes from a person between 18 and 60 years old who received the Ad26.COV2.S COVID-19 vaccine or a placebo. This chain joins TRBV19 to TRBJ1-2, with 10 junctional bases fitting TRBD1. The DNA is TGTGCCAGTAGTATTGGACAGGGGGGCTATGGCTACACCTTC. Translated, this is CASSIGQGGYGYTF. The full variable domain, with segments outside the CDR3 supplied by the reference TRBV19 and TRBJ1-2 proteins, appears as DGGITQSPKYLFRKEGQNVTLSCEQNLNHDAMYWYRQDPGQGLRLIYYSQIVNDFQKGDIAEGYSVSREKKESFPLTVTSAQKNPTAFYLCASSIGQGGYGYTFGSGTRLTVV.